This record covers a single TCR beta chain. Its recognized antigen is unknown. Qualities for individual bases were not recorded, and no much larger clone is one base off. The sample originates from a study of T cells in localized non-small cell lung cancer (dated by TCRdb to 2018 to 2020). General notes on the study: T cell repertoires of some 240 early-stage NSCLC patients were analyzed, with tumors being compared against uninvolved tumor-adjacent lungs. The cohort comprised approximately 240 treatment-naïve NSCLC patients with resected, localized lung tumors. A mean age of around 66 years was recorded for the NSCLC patients, of whom more than 120 were male and 107 were female. What the authors observed across the whole study: Since the design was exploratory, TCR variables were selected using unadjusted p-values with no false-discovery rate correction. The highest T cell clonality was observed in uninvolved tumor-adjacent lung, where clonality exceeded that of tumor, suggesting that antigenic responses were more focused in uninvolved tumor-adjacent lung. A median of 57 of the top 100 tumor clones turned up in the paired uninvolved adjacent lung, and 25 to 30 of those clones also ranked among the top 100 of that same adjacent lung. Because multi-region tumor sequencing was not performed, intratumor heterogeneity could not be ruled out. Higher T cell density in blood was associated with longer overall survival, whereas higher clonality in adjacent lung was associated with shorter survival.

At diagnosis, tumor, uninvolved tumor-adjacent lung and peripheral blood were collected and then preserved as a mix of FFPE and fresh-frozen material. For TCR repertoire profiling, the blood samples were analyzed as peripheral blood mononuclear cells. TCR beta CDR3 regions were sequenced from DNA using the immunoSEQ Assay. The authors' analysis ran thus. To compute T cell density, TCR beta template counts were normalized to usable DNA, which was estimated by amplifying housekeeping genes. Using the preseqR package, richness was estimated by extrapolating to 120,000 templates for tissue samples and 400,000 templates for PBMC samples. Clonality was defined as one minus Pielou's evenness. Tissue-enriched TCRs were identified through differential abundance testing performed on productive amino-acid clonotypes, with a minimum total count of 5 and an alpha of 0.1. The Jaccard Index and the Morisita Overlap Index were used to quantify repertoire overlap between compartments. GLIPH clustered TCR beta CDR3s with public tetramer-defined viral CDR3s; viral motifs required at least three viral sequences plus V-gene enrichment. In TCRdb, the immuneACCESS table is reduced to in-frame sequences with V and J assigned. These tables do not hold every clone; where another copy was compared, an unresolved V gene accounts for under half, and the others remain unexplained. The V and J calls and clone size come from that table; D and trimming were worked out from the DNA. This sample comprises some 41,000 clones, around nine tenths of them detected only once. More than 9% of the sample goes to the ten largest clones.

Sequencing used PBMCs, obtained before any cancer treatment. This receptor was obtained from a woman aged 40-70 years with stage II lung adenocarcinoma.

The DNA reads TGTGCCAGCAGCGTAGGTTTATCCAGTGGAAACACCATATATTTT. The encoded protein is CASSVGLSSGNTIYF. Recombination joined TRBV9 with TRBJ1-3; the D segment cannot be called with confidence. According to the germline V gene, CDR1 reads SGDLS and CDR2 reads YYNGEE. From the cysteine through the phenylalanine, the CDR3 covers 15 amino acids. The entry retains the CDR3 DNA only, 45 bases that are in frame from base 1. V was cut back by 0 bases and J by 3 bases, leaving a gap of 10 bases between them.